The source of this T cell receptor (beta chain) is a study of blood T cell repertoires in COVID-19. About the research overall: Acute and convalescent COVID-19 samples came from the United States, Italy and Spain. PBMCs, B-cell-depleted T cells, or T cells were the source of the cDNA or gDNA that made up the material.

Seattle cases were enrolled at active infection and followed longitudinally. V was cut by 4 bases and J by 4 bases, with 14 bases left in between. Per germline, CDR1 KGHDR and CDR2 SFDVKD. The length of the CDR3 is 15 residues. Authors' data handling: Estimation of nucleated cell counts relied on the amplification of reference gene primers. The protocol was immunoSEQ multiplex PCR, while the TCRdb copy is restricted to in-frame clones and leaves out a portion. D and trimming come from the DNA, and the V and J calls and clone size come from that table. The sample shows 250,000 to 350,000 clones, 65% to 85% of them seen only once.

Sequenced sample: peripheral blood. The clonotype was recovered from a human donor with COVID-19, enrolled during active disease. The donor label of this sample is uncertain. The gene calls are TRBV24-1 and TRBJ2-3, with a tentative D call TRBD2 (5 bases). The CDR3 loop reads CATSEGPLGADTQYF. The DNA for the CDR3 is TGTGCCACCAGTGAGGGTCCCCTCGGGGCAGATACGCAGTATTTT.